This TCR beta chain comes out of a study of cytomegalovirus exposure and HLA in healthy donors. The CDR3 is 13 amino acids. From germline, CDR1 is SGHTA and CDR2 FQGNSA. Trimming took off 5 bases at V and 1 base at J, with 5 bases between the two ends. Researchers ran the PCR with 60 Vbeta and 13 Jbeta primers. This table comes from immunoSEQ multiplex PCR, and its TCRdb copy is limited to in-frame clones, with some not included. The sample comprises approximately 150,000 clones, around 80% of which are singletons, and about 13% rests with the top ten. Findings of the study overall: The authors assumed roughly uniform sequencing depth across donors for presence/absence analyses. TCR beta V- and J-gene trimming, according to a later analysis, was linked to a missense DCLRE1C variant. There was a cluster of highly shared sequence variants that was likely a sequencing artifact.

In the case of this clone: Antigen specificity is unknown.

Sequenced material: PBMCs. This TCR derives from a man aged 35 to 55 in good health and CMV-seropositive. The chain joins TRBV7-2 to TRBJ2-2; D is ambiguous. CDR3 bases: TGTGCCAGCAGCGCACAGAACACCGGGGAGCTGTTTTTT. Residues: CASSAQNTGELFF.